This T cell receptor (beta chain) was obtained from a study of early T cells in non-severe SARS-CoV-2 infection (dated by TCRdb to the early 2020s). At the level of the whole study: TCR sequencing used bulk RNA from unsorted whole blood, so alpha and beta chains could not be paired.

Broad study findings and their caveats: VDJdb matching was skewed toward anti-spike CD8 responses and likely underestimated virus-specific expansions by missing private and CD4 specificities.

A remark on this clonotype: The antigen it binds to is not known. No base quality values were provided; no much bigger clone lies one nucleotide off.

This was a case-control study nested in a cohort of healthcare workers in London, UK, who had nasopharyngeal swab PCR tests and blood samples taken every week. Healthcare workers were enrolled in the week of the UK lockdown, from 23 to 31 March 2020, and were followed every week for up to roughly 16 weeks. Library method: 5' RACE. Instrument on record: NextSeq 500. In the TCR library protocol, unique molecular identifiers were attached to individual cDNA molecules to correct for PCR bias and sequencing error. Both TCR alpha and beta chains were sequenced, and tight co-correlation was observed between alpha and beta sequence abundances in each sample. Per the source publication's procedure: Decombinator V4 was used to perform V gene, J gene and CDR3 annotation of TCR sequences. Expanded TCRs were defined as changing significantly between any two time points under a Poisson model with p below 0.0001. Abundances of TCRs were expressed as counts per million after normalisation to the total number of TCRs sequenced in each sample. TRAV1-2 paired with TRAJ12, TRAJ20 or TRAJ33 defined MAIT TCRs, while TRAV10 paired with TRAJ18 defined iNKT TCRs. VDJdb, accessed on 1 November 2021, was searched for TCRs annotated for CMV, EBV and SARS-CoV-2, and TCRs annotated for more than one antigen were excluded. TCRdb reran the public reads through fastp at Q25 and MiXCR, keeping productive beta chains. Rows with one shared CDR3 protein collapse into an entry with the most common genes and DNA. TCRdb, rather than the study authors, made the V and J calls. In this sample the table shows more than 90,000 distinct CDR3 sequences, roughly 11% of which occur a single time. 4.5% to 5.5% of the sample rests with the top ten.

V is reduced by 3 bases and J by 0 bases, leaving a spacing of 5 bases between them. According to the germline V gene, CDR1 reads SNHLY and CDR2 reads FYNNEI. The CDR3 covers 14 residues, taking in both the cysteine and the phenylalanine. The kept DNA is CDR3 alone, 42 bases in frame from the first base. The origin of this receptor is an adult who was a healthcare worker with PCR-confirmed SARS-CoV-2 infection or an uninfected control (not recorded which). The chain is encoded by TRBV2 joined to TRBJ2-2; the best D guess is TRBD2, with 5 bases matching. The sample taken for sequencing was whole blood. The CDR3 region has the sequence CASSERANTGELFF. The sequence in DNA is TGTGCCAGCAGTGAGCGGGCGAACACCGGGGAGCTGTTTTTT.